The rows below give T cell receptor beta chains drawn from one sample of a study of radiotherapy plus CTLA-4 blockade in lung cancer. Repertoires were generated with immunoSEQ multiplex PCR, while TCRdb's copy carries only in-frame clones and drops some. The sample contains more than 90,000 clones, about four fifths of which appear only once. The material sequenced was peripheral blood, taken from a patient treated with radiotherapy plus ipilimumab. The receptor source for this set is a human donor with non-small cell lung cancer who had a partial response to radiotherapy plus ipilimumab. CDR3s include the opening cysteine and the closing phenylalanine or tryptophan. The D gene is left open where the match is weak. The listing skips clone size in some rows; elsewhere it reads once, few, many or a size class.

D: .; V: TRBV6-1; size: few; length: 13; J: TRBJ1-4; DNA: TGTGCCAGCAGTGACGGGACTCAAGAAAAACTGTTTTTT; CDR3: CASSDGTQEKLFF
D: .; V: TRBV2; size: .; length: 14; J: TRBJ1-4; DNA: TGTGCCAGCAGTCTACAGGGCAGGAGCGAAAAACTGTTTTTT; CDR3: CASSLQGRSEKLFF
D: .; V: TRBV9; size: .; length: 15; J: TRBJ1-1; DNA: TGTGCCAGCAGCCTCAGAGGACAGACGAACACTGAAGCTTTCTTT; CDR3: CASSLRGQTNTEAFF
D: .; V: TRBV6-5; size: .; length: 15; J: TRBJ2-1; DNA: TGTGCCAGCAGTTACTCTATCAGGGCCTACAATGAGCAGTTCTTC; CDR3: CASSYSIRAYNEQFF
D: TRBD1; V: TRBV11-1; size: .; length: 13; J: TRBJ1-4; DNA: TGTGCCAGCAGCAAGAACAGGGGGGAAAAACTGTTTTTT; CDR3: CASSKNRGEKLFF
D: .; V: TRBV6-5; size: .; length: 8; J: TRBJ1-4; DNA: TGTGCCAGGTCGAAACTGTTTTTT; CDR3: CARSKLFF
D: TRBD2; V: TRBV11-3; size: .; length: 19; J: TRBJ2-1; DNA: TGTGCCAGCAGCTTAGATCGTGGGACTAGCGGAATCTATTACAATGAGCAGTTCTTC; CDR3: CASSLDRGTSGIYYNEQFF
D: TRBD1; V: TRBV27; size: few; length: 13; J: TRBJ2-5; DNA: TGTGCCAGCAGAAAGACAGGGGAAGAGACCCAGTACTTC; CDR3: CASRKTGEETQYF
D: .; V: TRBV6-5; size: .; length: 14; J: TRBJ2-1; DNA: TGTGCCAGCAGTTACTCGGACAGCTACAATGAGCAGTTCTTC; CDR3: CASSYSDSYNEQFF
D: TRBD1; V: TRBV5-4; size: .; length: 16; J: TRBJ2-1; DNA: TGTGCCAGCTCCACCTTACAGGGGAGCTCCTACAATGAGCAGTTCTTC; CDR3: CASSTLQGSSYNEQFF
D: .; V: TRBV7-9; size: .; length: 14; J: TRBJ1-1; DNA: TGTGCCAGCAGCTTAGCGAGCCTAAACACTGAAGCTTTCTTT; CDR3: CASSLASLNTEAFF
D: .; V: TRBV6-1; size: .; length: 14; J: TRBJ2-1; DNA: TGTGCCAGCAAGAAGGGGCCCTCCTACAATGAGCAGTTCTTC; CDR3: CASKKGPSYNEQFF
D: TRBD2; V: TRBV4-3; size: .; length: 16; J: TRBJ2-1; DNA: TGCGCCAGCAGCCAGGGCGGGGGGCGGCCCTACAATGAGCAGTTCTTC; CDR3: CASSQGGGRPYNEQFF
D: .; V: TRBV19; size: .; length: 17; J: TRBJ2-2; DNA: TGTGCCAGTAGTATAGGAGGTAGACTGGCGAACACCGGGGAGCTGTTTTTT; CDR3: CASSIGGRLANTGELFF
D: TRBD1; V: TRBV9; size: once; length: 15; J: TRBJ1-3; DNA: TGTGCCAGCAGCGTAGAGGGACAGGGGAGAAACACCATATATTTT; CDR3: CASSVEGQGRNTIYF
D: .; V: TRBV19; size: once; length: 14; J: TRBJ1-1; DNA: TGTGCCAGTAGTGATTATATAAAGGGGCGCGAAGCTTTCTTT; CDR3: CASSDYIKGREAFF
D: .; V: TRBV11-2; size: .; length: 15; J: TRBJ1-1; DNA: TGTGCCAGCAGCTTATTGGAGGCGCGGTTCACTGAAGCTTTCTTT; CDR3: CASSLLEARFTEAFF
D: .; V: TRBV11-2; size: .; length: 16; J: TRBJ1-1; DNA: TGTGCCAGCAGCTTAGACGTGGAGGGATACTACGCTGAAGCTTTCTTT; CDR3: CASSLDVEGYYAEAFF
D: TRBD2; V: TRBV5-1; size: .; length: 16; J: TRBJ2-7; DNA: TGCGCCAGCAGCTATAAAGGGACTAGCAGCGAATACGAGCAGTACTTC; CDR3: CASSYKGTSSEYEQYF
D: .; V: TRBV7-2; size: .; length: 14; J: TRBJ1-5; DNA: TGTGCCAGCAGCTCAGTCGCCATCAATCAGCCCCAGCATTTT; CDR3: CASSSVAINQPQHF
D: .; V: TRBV25-1; size: .; length: 14; J: TRBJ1-4; DNA: TGTGCCAGCAGTGAATCAGGGCCCAATGAAAAACTGTTTTTT; CDR3: CASSESGPNEKLFF
D: TRBD1; V: TRBV7-2; size: .; length: 13; J: TRBJ1-2; DNA: TGTGCCAGCAGCGTGACAGGGGGAAGTGGCTACACCTTC; CDR3: CASSVTGGSGYTF
D: .; V: TRBV5-4; size: .; length: 15; J: TRBJ1-3; DNA: TGTGCCAGCAGCTTGCGAGGAGTATCTGGAAACACCATATATTTT; CDR3: CASSLRGVSGNTIYF
D: .; V: TRBV5-1; size: .; length: 15; J: TRBJ2-1; DNA: TGCGCCAGCTCCACGGTGGGAGGAAACTACAATGAGCAGTTCTTC; CDR3: CASSTVGGNYNEQFF
D: .; V: TRBV27; size: .; length: 12; J: TRBJ2-5; DNA: TGTGCCAGTTCCTTCTCCCGGGAGACCCAGTACTTC; CDR3: CASSFSRETQYF
D: .; V: TRBV5-1; size: .; length: 13; J: TRBJ2-1; DNA: TGCGCCAGCAGCTTAGCCTTACACAATGAGCAGTTCTTC; CDR3: CASSLALHNEQFF
D: .; V: TRBV19; size: .; length: 13; J: TRBJ1-1; DNA: TGTGCCAGTAGCTATTTTGTGGGGGGTGAAGCTTTCTTT; CDR3: CASSYFVGGEAFF
D: TRBD2; V: TRBV7-3; size: .; length: 14; J: TRBJ2-3; DNA: TGTGCCAGCAGCTTAAGCGCGGGAGCAGATACGCAGTATTTT; CDR3: CASSLSAGADTQYF
D: TRBD1; V: TRBV19; size: .; length: 16; J: TRBJ1-1; DNA: TGTGCCAGTAGGTCCTGGACAGGGGTCATGAACACTGAAGCTTTCTTT; CDR3: CASRSWTGVMNTEAFF
D: TRBD1; V: TRBV10-3; size: few; length: 15; J: TRBJ1-1; DNA: TGTGCCATAAAGACAGGGCAGGGTGGTGACACTGAAGCTTTCTTT; CDR3: CAIKTGQGGDTEAFF
D: .; V: TRBV7-3; size: .; length: 14; J: TRBJ1-1; DNA: TGTGCCAGCAGCTCAGGGACACTGAACACTGAAGCTTTCTTT; CDR3: CASSSGTLNTEAFF
D: TRBD1; V: TRBV5-1; size: .; length: 14; J: TRBJ2-7; DNA: TGCGCCAGCACATGGACAGGGGGCTATTTCGAGCAGTACTTC; CDR3: CASTWTGGYFEQYF
D: .; V: TRBV4-3; size: .; length: 15; J: TRBJ1-5; DNA: TGCGCCAGCAGGCCACAGGTCAATAGCAATCAGCCCCAGCATTTT; CDR3: CASRPQVNSNQPQHF
D: .; V: TRBV6-6; size: .; length: 13; J: TRBJ1-5; DNA: TGTGCCAGCAGTTCCGGGAGAGATCAGCCCCAGCATTTT; CDR3: CASSSGRDQPQHF
D: .; V: TRBV6-1; size: .; length: 13; J: TRBJ2-2; DNA: TGTGCCAGCAGTGTTTCTCAGGTCAGGGAGCTGTTTTTT; CDR3: CASSVSQVRELFF
D: .; V: TRBV7-8; size: .; length: 15; J: TRBJ2-1; DNA: TGTGCCAGCAGCTCTAATAGCGGACCCAAAAATGAGCAGTTCTTC; CDR3: CASSSNSGPKNEQFF
D: TRBD1; V: TRBV9; size: .; length: 15; J: TRBJ2-2; DNA: TGTGCCAGCACCCCAGGGGGCCAACTGGCCGGGGAGCTGTTTTTT; CDR3: CASTPGGQLAGELFF
D: .; V: TRBV19; size: .; length: 16; J: TRBJ1-1; DNA: TGTGCCAGTAGGGAGGGCCGGGCACCGATTTACACTGAAGCTTTCTTT; CDR3: CASREGRAPIYTEAFF
D: TRBD2; V: TRBV11-2; size: .; length: 15; J: TRBJ2-7; DNA: TGTGCCAGCAGCCCCGGGACTAGCGGTCCCTACGAGCAGTACTTC; CDR3: CASSPGTSGPYEQYF
D: .; V: TRBV5-1; size: once; length: 17; J: TRBJ2-3; DNA: TGCGCCAGCAGCTTGGAGGGGCCAGACGGGAGCGCAGATACGCAGTATTTT; CDR3: CASSLEGPDGSADTQYF
D: TRBD1; V: TRBV6-5; size: .; length: 15; J: TRBJ1-5; DNA: TGTGCCAGCAGCCGGACAGGGATTAGCAATCAGCCCCAGCATTTT; CDR3: CASSRTGISNQPQHF
D: TRBD1; V: TRBV6-5; size: .; length: 14; J: TRBJ1-1; DNA: TGTGCCAGCACCAGGGGGCTATTTAACACTGAAGCTTTCTTT; CDR3: CASTRGLFNTEAFF
D: .; V: TRBV30; size: .; length: 13; J: TRBJ1-1; DNA: TGTGCCGGGACTCGACAGCCGAACACTGAAGCTTTCTTT; CDR3: CAGTRQPNTEAFF
D: TRBD2; V: TRBV4-3; size: .; length: 19; J: TRBJ2-1; DNA: TGCGCCAGCAGCCAAGCCGGGACTAGCGGGATTCGACAGCGCAATGAGCAGTTCTTC; CDR3: CASSQAGTSGIRQRNEQFF
D: .; V: TRBV14; size: .; length: 15; J: TRBJ1-4; DNA: TGTGCCAGCAGCCAAGAGCGGGGCCTGAATGAAAAACTGTTTTTT; CDR3: CASSQERGLNEKLFF
D: TRBD1; V: TRBV19; size: few; length: 15; J: TRBJ1-5; DNA: TGTGCCAGTAGTATTATAGGGGGCCGGAATCAGCCCCAGCATTTT; CDR3: CASSIIGGRNQPQHF
D: .; V: TRBV27; size: .; length: 13; J: TRBJ2-7; DNA: TGTGCCAGCAGCGTTTCAGGAGGCTACGAGCAGTACTTC; CDR3: CASSVSGGYEQYF
D: .; V: TRBV5-6; size: .; length: 13; J: TRBJ1-1; DNA: TGTGCCAGCAGCTTGGCGGGGAACACTGAAGCTTTCTTT; CDR3: CASSLAGNTEAFF
D: TRBD1; V: TRBV28; size: .; length: 16; J: TRBJ1-5; DNA: TGTGCCAGCAGCGCAGGGGGTTATTATAGCAATCAGCCCCAGCATTTT; CDR3: CASSAGGYYSNQPQHF